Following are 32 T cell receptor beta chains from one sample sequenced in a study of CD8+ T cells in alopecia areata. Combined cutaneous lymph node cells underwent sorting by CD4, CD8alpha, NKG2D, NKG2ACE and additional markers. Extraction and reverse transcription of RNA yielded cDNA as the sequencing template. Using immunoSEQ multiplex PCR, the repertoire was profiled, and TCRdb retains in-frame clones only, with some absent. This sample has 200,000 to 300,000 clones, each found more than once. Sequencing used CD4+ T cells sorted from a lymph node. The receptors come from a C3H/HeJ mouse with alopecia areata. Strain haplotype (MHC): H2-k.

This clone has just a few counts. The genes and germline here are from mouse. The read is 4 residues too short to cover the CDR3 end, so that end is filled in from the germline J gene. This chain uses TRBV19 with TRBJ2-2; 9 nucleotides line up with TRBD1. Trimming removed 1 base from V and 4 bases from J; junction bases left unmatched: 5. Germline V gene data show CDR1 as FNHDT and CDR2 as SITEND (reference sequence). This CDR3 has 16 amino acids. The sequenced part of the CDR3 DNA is TGTGCCAGCAGTATAAGGACAGGGGTTTTCACCGGG. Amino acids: CASSIRTGVFTG. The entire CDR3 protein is CASSIRTGVFTGQLYF.

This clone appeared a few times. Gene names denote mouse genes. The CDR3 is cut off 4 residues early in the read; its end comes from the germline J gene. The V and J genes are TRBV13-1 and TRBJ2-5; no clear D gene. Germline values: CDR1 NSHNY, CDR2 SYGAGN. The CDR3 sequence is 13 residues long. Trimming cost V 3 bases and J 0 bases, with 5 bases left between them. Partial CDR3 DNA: TGTGCCAGCAGTGCAGAGAACCAAGAC. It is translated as CASSAENQD. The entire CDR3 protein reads CASSAENQDTQYF.

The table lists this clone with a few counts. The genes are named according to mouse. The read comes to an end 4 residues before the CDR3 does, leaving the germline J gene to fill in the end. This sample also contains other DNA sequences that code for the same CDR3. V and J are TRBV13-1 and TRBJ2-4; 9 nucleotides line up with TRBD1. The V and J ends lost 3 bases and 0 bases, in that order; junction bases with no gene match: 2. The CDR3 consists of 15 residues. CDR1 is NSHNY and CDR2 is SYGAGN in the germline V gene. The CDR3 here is CASSGGQGSQNTLYF. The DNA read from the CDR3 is TGTGCCAGCAGTGGGGGACAGGGTAGTCAAAAC.

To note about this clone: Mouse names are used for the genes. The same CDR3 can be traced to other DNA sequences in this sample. The covered CDR3 bases are TGTGCCAGCAGTCGACAGGGGAGCGAC. Protein: CASSRQGSD. The complete CDR3 protein is CASSRQGSDTQYF. The chain is built from TRBV19 and TRBJ2-5; 8 bases map to TRBD1. The read gets to within 4 residues of the CDR3 end, and the germline J gene fills in the rest. The CDR3 has 13 amino acids. The V gene's germline CDR1 is FNHDT and CDR2 SITEND (reference sequence).

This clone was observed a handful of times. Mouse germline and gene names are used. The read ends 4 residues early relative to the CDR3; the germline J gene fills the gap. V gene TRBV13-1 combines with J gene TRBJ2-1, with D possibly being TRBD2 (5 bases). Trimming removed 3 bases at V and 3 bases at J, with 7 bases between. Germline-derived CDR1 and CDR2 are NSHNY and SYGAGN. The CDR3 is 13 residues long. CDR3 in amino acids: CASSGGLYAEQFF. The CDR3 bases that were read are TGTGCCAGCAGTGGCGGACTCTATGCT.

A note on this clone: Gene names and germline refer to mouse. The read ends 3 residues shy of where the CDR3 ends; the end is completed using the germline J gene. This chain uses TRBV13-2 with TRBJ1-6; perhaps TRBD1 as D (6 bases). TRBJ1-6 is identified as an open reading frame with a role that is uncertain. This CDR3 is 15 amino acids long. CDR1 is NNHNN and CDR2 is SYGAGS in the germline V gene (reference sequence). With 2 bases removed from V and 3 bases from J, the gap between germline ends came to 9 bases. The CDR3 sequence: CASGEAGDYNSPLYF. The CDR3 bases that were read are TGTGCCAGCGGTGAGGCAGGGGACTATAATTCGCCC.

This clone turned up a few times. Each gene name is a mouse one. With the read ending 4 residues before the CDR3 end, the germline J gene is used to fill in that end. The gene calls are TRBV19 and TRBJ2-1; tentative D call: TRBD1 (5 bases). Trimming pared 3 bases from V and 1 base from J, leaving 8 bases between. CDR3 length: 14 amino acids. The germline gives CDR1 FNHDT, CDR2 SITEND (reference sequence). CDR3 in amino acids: CASSNDSNYAEQFF. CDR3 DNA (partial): TGTGCCAGCAGTAACGACAGCAACTATGCT.

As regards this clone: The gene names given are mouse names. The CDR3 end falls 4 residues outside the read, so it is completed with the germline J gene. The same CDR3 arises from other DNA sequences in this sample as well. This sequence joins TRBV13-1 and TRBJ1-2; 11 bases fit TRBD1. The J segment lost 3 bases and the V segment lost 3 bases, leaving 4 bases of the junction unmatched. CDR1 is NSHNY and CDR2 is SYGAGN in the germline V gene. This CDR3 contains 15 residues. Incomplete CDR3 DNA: TGTGCCAGCAGTGGGCCGGGACAGGGGGACTCC. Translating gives CASSGPGQGDS. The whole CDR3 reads CASSGPGQGDSDYTF.

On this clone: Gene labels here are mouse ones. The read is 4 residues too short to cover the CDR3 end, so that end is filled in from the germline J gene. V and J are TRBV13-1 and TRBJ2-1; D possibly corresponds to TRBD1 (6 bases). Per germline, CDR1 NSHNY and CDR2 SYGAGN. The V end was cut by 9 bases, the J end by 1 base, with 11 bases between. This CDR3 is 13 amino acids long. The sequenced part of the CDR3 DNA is TGTGCCACAAGCCAGGGGAACTATGCT. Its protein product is CATSQGNYA. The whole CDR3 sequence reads CATSQGNYAEQFF.

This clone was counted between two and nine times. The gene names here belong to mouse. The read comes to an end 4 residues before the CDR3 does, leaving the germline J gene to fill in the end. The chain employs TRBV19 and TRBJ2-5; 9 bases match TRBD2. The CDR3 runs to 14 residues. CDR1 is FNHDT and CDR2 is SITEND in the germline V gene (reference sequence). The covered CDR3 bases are TGTGCCAGCAGTACCACTGGGGGGCGAGAC. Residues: CASSTTGGRD. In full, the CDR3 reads CASSTTGGRDTQYF.

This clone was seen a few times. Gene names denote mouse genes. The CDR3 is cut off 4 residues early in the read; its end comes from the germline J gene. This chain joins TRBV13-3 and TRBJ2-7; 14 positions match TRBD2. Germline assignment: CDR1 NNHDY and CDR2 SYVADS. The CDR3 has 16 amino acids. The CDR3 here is CASSDAGLGGRDEQYF. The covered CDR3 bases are TGTGCCAGCAGTGATGCGGGACTGGGGGGGCGCGAT.

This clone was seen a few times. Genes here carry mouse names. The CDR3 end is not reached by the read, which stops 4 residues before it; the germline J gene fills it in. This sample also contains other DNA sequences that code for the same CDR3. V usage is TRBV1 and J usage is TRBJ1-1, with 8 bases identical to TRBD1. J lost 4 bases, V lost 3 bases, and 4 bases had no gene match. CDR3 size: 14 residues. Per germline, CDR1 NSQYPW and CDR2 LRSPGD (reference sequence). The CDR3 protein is CTCSADRVGTEVFF. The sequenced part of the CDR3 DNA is TGCACCTGCAGTGCGGACAGGGTGGGCACA. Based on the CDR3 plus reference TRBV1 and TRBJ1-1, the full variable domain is VTLLEQNPRWRLVPRGQAVNLRCILKNSQYPWMSWYQQDLQKQLQWLFTLRSPGDKEVKSLPGADYLATRVTDTELRLQVANMSQGRTLYCTCSADRVGTEVFFGKGTRLTVV.

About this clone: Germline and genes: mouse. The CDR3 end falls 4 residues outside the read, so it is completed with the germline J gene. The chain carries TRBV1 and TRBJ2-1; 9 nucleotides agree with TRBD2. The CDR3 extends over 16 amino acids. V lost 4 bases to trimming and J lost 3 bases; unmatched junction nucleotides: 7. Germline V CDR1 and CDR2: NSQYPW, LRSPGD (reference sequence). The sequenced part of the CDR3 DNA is TGCACCTGCAGTGACCTCGACTGGGGGTTCTATGCT. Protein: CTCSDLDWGFYA. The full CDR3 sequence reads CTCSDLDWGFYAEQFF.

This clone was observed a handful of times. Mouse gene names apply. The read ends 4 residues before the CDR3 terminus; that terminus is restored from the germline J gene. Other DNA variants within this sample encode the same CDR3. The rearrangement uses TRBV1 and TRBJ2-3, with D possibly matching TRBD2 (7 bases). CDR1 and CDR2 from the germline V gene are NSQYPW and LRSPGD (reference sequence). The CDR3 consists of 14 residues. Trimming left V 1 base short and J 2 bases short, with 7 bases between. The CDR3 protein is CTCSAGGAAETLYF. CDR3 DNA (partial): TGCACCTGCAGTGCAGGGGGGGCTGCAGAA.

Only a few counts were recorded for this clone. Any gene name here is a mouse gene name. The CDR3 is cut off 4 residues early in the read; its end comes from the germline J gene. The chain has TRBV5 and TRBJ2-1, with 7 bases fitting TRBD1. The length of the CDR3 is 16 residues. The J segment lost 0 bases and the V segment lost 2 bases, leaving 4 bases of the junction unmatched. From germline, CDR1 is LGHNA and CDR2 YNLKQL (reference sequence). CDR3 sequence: CASSQIGTANYAEQFF. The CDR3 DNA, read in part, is TGTGCCAGCAGCCAAATCGGGACAGCTAACTATGCT.

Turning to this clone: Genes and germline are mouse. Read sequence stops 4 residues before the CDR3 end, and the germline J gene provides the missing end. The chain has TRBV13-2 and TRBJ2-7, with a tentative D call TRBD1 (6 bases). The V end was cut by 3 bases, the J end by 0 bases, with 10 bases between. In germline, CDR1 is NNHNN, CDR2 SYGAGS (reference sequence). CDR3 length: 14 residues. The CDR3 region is CASGGDTYSYEQYF. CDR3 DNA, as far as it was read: TGTGCCAGCGGTGGGGACACCTACTCCTAT.

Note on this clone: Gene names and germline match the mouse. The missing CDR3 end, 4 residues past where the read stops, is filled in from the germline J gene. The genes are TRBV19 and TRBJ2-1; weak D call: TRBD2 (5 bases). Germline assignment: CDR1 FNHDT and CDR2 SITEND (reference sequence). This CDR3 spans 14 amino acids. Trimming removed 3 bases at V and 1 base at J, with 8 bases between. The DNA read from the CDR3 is TGTGCCAGCAGTAGATGGGGAAACTATGCT. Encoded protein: CASSRWGNYA. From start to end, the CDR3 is CASSRWGNYAEQFF.

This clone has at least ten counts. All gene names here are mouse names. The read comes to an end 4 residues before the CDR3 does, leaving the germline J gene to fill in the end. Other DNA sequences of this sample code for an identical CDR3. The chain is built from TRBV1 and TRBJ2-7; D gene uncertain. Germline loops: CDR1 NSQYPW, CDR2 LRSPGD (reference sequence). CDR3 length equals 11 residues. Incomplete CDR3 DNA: TGCACCTGCAGTGCAGGGTAT. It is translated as CTCSAGY. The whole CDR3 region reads CTCSAGYEQYF.

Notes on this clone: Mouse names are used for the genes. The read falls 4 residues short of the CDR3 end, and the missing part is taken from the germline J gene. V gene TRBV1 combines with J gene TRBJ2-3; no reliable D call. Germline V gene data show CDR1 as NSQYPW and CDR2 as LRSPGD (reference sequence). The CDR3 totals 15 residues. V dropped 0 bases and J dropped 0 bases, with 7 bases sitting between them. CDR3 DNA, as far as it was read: TGCACCTGCAGTGCAGACATCCTTAGTGCAGAA. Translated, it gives CTCSADILSAE. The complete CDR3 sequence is CTCSADILSAETLYF.

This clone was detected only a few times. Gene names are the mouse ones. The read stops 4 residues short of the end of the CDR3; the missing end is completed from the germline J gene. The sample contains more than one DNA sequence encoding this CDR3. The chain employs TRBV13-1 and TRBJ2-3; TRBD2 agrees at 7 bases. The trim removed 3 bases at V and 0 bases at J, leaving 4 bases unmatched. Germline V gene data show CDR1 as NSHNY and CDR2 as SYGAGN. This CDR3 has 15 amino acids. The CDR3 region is CASSGLGTSAETLYF. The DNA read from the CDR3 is TGTGCCAGCAGTGGACTGGGTACTAGTGCAGAA.

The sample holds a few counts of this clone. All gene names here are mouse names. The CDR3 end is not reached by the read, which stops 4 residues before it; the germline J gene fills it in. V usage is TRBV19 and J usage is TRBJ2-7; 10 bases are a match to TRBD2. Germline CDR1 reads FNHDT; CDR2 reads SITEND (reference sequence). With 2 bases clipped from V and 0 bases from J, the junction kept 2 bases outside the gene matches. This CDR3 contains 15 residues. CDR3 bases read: TGTGCCAGCAGTATTCACTGGGGGGGCTCCTAT. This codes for CASSIHWGGSY. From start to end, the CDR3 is CASSIHWGGSYEQYF.

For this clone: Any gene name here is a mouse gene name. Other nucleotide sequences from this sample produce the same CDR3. The CDR3 bases that were read are TGTGCCAGCAGTGACGGCTGGGGCAGTGCAGAA. The encoded protein is CASSDGWGSAE. Given in full, the CDR3 is CASSDGWGSAETLYF. The chain couples TRBV13-1 to TRBJ2-3, with D possibly being TRBD2 (6 bases). The read falls 4 residues short of the CDR3 end, and the missing part is taken from the germline J gene. Trimming cost V 2 bases and J 0 bases, with 10 bases left between them. CDR1 NSHNY and CDR2 SYGAGN come from the germline V gene. The CDR3 loop spans 15 amino acids.

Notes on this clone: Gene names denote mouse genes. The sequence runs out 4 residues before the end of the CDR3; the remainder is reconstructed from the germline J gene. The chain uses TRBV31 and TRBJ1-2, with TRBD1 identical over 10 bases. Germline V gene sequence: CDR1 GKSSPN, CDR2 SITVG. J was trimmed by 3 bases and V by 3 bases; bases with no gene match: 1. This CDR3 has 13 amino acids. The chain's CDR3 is CAWRGTGDSDYTF. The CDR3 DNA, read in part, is TGTGCCTGGAGGGGGACAGGGGACTCC.

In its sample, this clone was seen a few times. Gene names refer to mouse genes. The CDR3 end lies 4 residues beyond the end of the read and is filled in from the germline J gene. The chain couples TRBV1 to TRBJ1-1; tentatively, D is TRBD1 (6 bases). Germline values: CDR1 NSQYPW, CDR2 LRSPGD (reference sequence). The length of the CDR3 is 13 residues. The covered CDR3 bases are TGCACCTGCAGTGCAGAACCAGGGGCA. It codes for CTCSAEPGA. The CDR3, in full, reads CTCSAEPGAEVFF.

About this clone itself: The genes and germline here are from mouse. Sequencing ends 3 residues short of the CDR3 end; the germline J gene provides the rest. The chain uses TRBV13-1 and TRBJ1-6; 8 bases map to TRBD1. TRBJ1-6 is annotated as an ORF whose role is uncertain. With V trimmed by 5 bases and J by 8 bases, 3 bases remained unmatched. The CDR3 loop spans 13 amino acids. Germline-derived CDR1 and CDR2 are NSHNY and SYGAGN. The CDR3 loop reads CASRTGEDSPLYF. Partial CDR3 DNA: TGTGCCAGCAGGACAGGGGAAGATTCGCCC.

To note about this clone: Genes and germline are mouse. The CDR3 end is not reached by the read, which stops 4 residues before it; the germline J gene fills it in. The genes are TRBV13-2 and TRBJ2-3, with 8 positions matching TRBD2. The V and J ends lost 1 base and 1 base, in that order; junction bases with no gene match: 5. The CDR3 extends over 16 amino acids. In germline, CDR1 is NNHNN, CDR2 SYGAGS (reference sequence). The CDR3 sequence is CASGDNWGFGAETLYF. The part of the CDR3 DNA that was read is TGTGCCAGCGGTGATAACTGGGGGTTCGGTGCAGAA.

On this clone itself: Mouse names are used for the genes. CDR3 DNA, as far as it was read: TGTGCCAGCGGTGATGGGGGCGACTGGGGGAGCTCCTAT. This gives the protein CASGDGGDWGSSY. In full, the CDR3 reads CASGDGGDWGSSYEQYF. J is TRBJ2-7 and V is TRBV13-2, with 9 bases lining up with TRBD2. The read gets to within 4 residues of the CDR3 end, and the germline J gene fills in the rest. The CDR3 loop spans 17 amino acids. CDR1 is NNHNN and CDR2 is SYGAGS in the germline V gene (reference sequence). The V gene end was trimmed by 0 bases and the J gene end by 0 bases; junction bases not matched to a gene: 7.

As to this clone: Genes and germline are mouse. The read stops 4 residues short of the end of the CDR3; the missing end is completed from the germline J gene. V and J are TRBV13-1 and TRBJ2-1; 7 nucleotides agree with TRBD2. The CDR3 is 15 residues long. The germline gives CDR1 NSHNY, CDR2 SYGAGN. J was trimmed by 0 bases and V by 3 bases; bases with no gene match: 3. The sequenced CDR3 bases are TGTGCCAGCAGTGTCTGGGGGAGTAACTATGCT. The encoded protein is CASSVWGSNYA. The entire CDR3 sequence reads CASSVWGSNYAEQFF.

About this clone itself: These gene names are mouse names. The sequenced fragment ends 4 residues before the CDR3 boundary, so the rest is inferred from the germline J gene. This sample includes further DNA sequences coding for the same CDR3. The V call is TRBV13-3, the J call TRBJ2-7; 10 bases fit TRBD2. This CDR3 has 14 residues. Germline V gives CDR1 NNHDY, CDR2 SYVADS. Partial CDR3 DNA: TGTGCCAGCAGTGATCCGGGACTGGGGTAT. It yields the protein CASSDPGLGY. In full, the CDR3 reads CASSDPGLGYEQYF.

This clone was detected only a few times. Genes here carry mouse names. CDR3 amino acids: CTCSASTGPEVFF. The CDR3 bases that were read are TGCACCTGCAGTGCATCGACAGGGCCA. The gene calls are TRBV1 and TRBJ1-1; 7 positions agree with TRBD1. The read finishes 4 residues shy of the CDR3 end, and the germline J gene is used to complete it. Germline lookup yields CDR1 NSQYPW and CDR2 LRSPGD (reference sequence). This CDR3 region has 13 residues.

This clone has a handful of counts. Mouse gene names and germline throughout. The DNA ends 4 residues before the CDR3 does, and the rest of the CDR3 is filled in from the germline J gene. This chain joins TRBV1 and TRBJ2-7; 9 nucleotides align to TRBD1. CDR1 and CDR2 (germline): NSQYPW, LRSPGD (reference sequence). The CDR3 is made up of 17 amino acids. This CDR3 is CTCSADELGQGEDEQYF. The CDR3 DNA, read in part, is TGCACCTGCAGTGCAGATGAGCTGGGACAGGGAGAGGAT.

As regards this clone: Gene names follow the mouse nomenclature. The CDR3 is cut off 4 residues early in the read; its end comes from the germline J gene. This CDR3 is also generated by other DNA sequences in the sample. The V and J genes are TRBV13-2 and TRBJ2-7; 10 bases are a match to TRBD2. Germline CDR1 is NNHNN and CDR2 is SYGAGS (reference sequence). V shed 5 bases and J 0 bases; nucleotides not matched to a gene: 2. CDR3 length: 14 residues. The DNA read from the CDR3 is TGTGCCAGCGGGACTGGGGGGTCCTCCTAT. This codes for CASGTGGSSY. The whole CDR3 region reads CASGTGGSSYEQYF.